The 23 T cell receptor beta chains in this list originate from one sample, sequenced in a study of sequential checkpoint blockade in melanoma. The treatment was: randomized to nivolumab then ipilimumab (arm A) or the reverse (arm B). The repertoire was sequenced with immunoSEQ multiplex PCR; TCRdb's copy has only in-frame clones and lacks some. The data contain 2,500 or so clones, 25% to 30% of them singletons. The sequences come from tumor tissue (inferred from file names), collected from a patient given nivolumab and ipilimumab in sequence. All receptors derive from a human donor with melanoma.

The chain employs TRBV19 and TRBJ1-2; D is possibly TRBD1 (6 bases). V lost 0 bases and J lost 8, with 13 bases in between. The CDR3 sequence is 14 residues long. Germline V gives CDR1 LNHDA, CDR2 SQIVND (reference sequence). The CDR3 DNA follows: TGTGCCAGTAGTATAGATCTACAGGGCGGAGGCTACACCTTC. Encoded protein: CASSIDLQGGGYTF.

This clone is labeled as medium-sized. V is TRBV11-3 and J is TRBJ1-1; D remains ambiguous. There are 15 residues in the CDR3. V was pared by 5 bases and J by 1 base, with 14 bases between. Germline V gene lookup returns CDR1 SGHNT and CDR2 YENEEA. The CDR3 nucleotides are TGTGCCAGCAGCCCCTCTCATCCGGCGAACACTGAAGCTTTCTTT. Translation: CASSPSHPANTEAFF.

This clone was found a few times. This chain joins TRBV15 and TRBJ2-5; tentatively, D is TRBD2 (5 bases). With 1 base removed from V and 4 bases from J, the gap between germline ends came to 19 bases. This CDR3 contains 17 residues. Germline lookup yields CDR1 LNHNV and CDR2 YYDKDF (reference sequence). The DNA for the CDR3 is TGTGCCACCAGCAGAGTACCAAAACAACAAGAGGGAGAGACCCAGTACTTC. Its protein product is CATSRVPKQQEGETQYF. Supplemented by reference TRBV15 and TRBJ2-5, the full variable domain reads DAMVIQNPRYQVTQFGKPVTLSCSQTLNHNVMYWYQQKSSQAPKLLFHYYDKDFNNEADTPDNFQSRRPNTSFCFLDIRSPGLGDTAMYLCATSRVPKQQEGETQYFGPGTRLLVL.

This chain joins TRBV15 and TRBJ2-2, with 7 bases matching TRBD2. From germline, CDR1 is LNHNV and CDR2 YYDKDF (reference sequence). The V and J ends lost 3 bases and 2 bases, in that order; junction bases with no gene match: 9. The CDR3 runs to 17 residues. The CDR3, as DNA: TGTGCCACCAGCAGTCCCTGGGCTAGCGGTAACACCGGGGAGCTGTTTTTT. This codes for CATSSPWASGNTGELFF. The full variable domain, with the rest looked up from reference TRBV15 and TRBJ2-2, is DAMVIQNPRYQVTQFGKPVTLSCSQTLNHNVMYWYQQKSSQAPKLLFHYYDKDFNNEADTPDNFQSRRPNTSFCFLDIRSPGLGDTAMYLCATSSPWASGNTGELFFGEGSRLTVL.

This clone came up a few times. Here the CDR3 reads CASSYHGRSALEAFF. CDR3 nucleotides: TGTGCCAGCAGTTACCACGGTCGAAGTGCGCTCGAAGCTTTCTTT. The rearrangement links TRBV6-8 to TRBJ1-1; D unclear. The CDR3 runs 15 residues. Germline values: CDR1 MNHGY, CDR2 SAAAGT. V gave up 2 bases and J gave up 8 bases, with 18 bases separating them.

At least ten counts were recorded for this clone. The chain employs TRBV11-3 and TRBJ1-2; no definite D call. The germline V gene encodes CDR1 SGHNT and CDR2 YENEEA. V lost 3 bases, J lost 9 bases, and 20 bases lay in between. The CDR3 totals 15 residues. The CDR3 region is CASSLGLTDPSRYTF. The DNA for the CDR3 is TGTGCCAGCAGCTTGGGATTGACGGACCCCTCTCGCTACACCTTC.

This sequence joins TRBV4-1 and TRBJ1-2, with 8 bases that match TRBD1. CDR1 and CDR2 (germline): MGHRA, YSYEKL. Losses at the gene ends were 4 bases for V and 7 bases for J; bases not matched to a gene: 11. The CDR3 spans 15 residues. This CDR3 reads CASSLTSGQVAGYTF. The CDR3 nucleotides are TGCGCCAGCAGCCTAACGTCGGGACAGGTTGCTGGCTACACCTTC.

This clone was seen a few times. The chain combines TRBV6-1 with TRBJ2-1; possible D gene TRBD2, 5 bases. CDR1 MNHNS and CDR2 SASEGT come from the germline V gene. The CDR3 sequence is 15 residues long. Trimming stripped 1 base from V and 0 bases from J, with 7 bases between. The chain's CDR3 is CASSEGAGSYNEQFF. The CDR3 DNA reads as TGTGCCAGCAGTGAAGGGGCGGGCTCCTACAATGAGCAGTTCTTC.

The chain joins TRBV19 to TRBJ1-2; D gene uncertain. This CDR3 spans 15 amino acids. Per the germline V gene, CDR1 is LNHDA and CDR2 is SQIVND (reference sequence). Trimming stripped 0 bases from V and 2 bases from J, with 10 bases between. The CDR3 nucleotides are TGTGCCAGTAGTATAGATCTACAGACGAACTATGGCTACACCTTC. Amino acid sequence: CASSIDLQTNYGYTF.

The CDR3, as DNA: TGTGCCAGCAGTGAATGGGGGGGGCCTGGGGCCAACGTCCTGACTTTC. This encodes CASSEWGGPGANVLTF. The chain joins TRBV25-1 to TRBJ2-6; a possible D gene is TRBD2 (7 bases). Germline V gene lookup returns CDR1 MGHDK and CDR2 SYGVNS. This CDR3 contains 16 residues. Trimming shortened V by 1 base and J by 2 bases, and 9 bases separated the two germline ends.

The CDR3 loop reads CATGLAGHGSGANVLTF. The DNA for the CDR3 is TGTGCCACCGGACTAGCGGGGCACGGCTCTGGGGCCAACGTCCTGACTTTC. The rearrangement joins TRBV25-1 to TRBJ2-6, with 12 bases matching TRBD2. The CDR3 sequence is 17 residues long. V lost 10 bases, J lost 0 bases, and 7 bases stayed unmatched. Germline CDR1 is MGHDK and CDR2 is SYGVNS.

This clone was seen many times. The chain links TRBV11-3 to TRBJ2-6; 10 nucleotides align to TRBD1. CDR1 SGHNT and CDR2 YENEEA come from the germline V gene. V dropped 5 bases and J dropped 2; count of bases not matched to a gene: 3. This CDR3 is built from 16 residues. The CDR3 DNA reads as TGTGCCAGCAGCACGACAGGGGGCACTGGGGCCAACGTCCTGACTTTC. Encoded protein: CASSTTGGTGANVLTF.

V gene TRBV10-2 combines with J gene TRBJ1-5; maybe TRBD1 (5 bases). V lost 3 bases and J lost 2, with 8 bases in between. CDR1 is WSHSY, CDR2 SAAADI, per germline. This CDR3 comprises 14 residues. CDR3 protein: CASSDRDGNQPQHF. The DNA for the CDR3 is TGCGCCAGCAGTGACCGGGACGGCAATCAGCCCCAGCATTTT.

By sample fraction, this clone is medium-sized. This rearrangement joins TRBV11-3 to TRBJ2-1, with 7 bases lining up with TRBD2. The J segment lost 0 bases and the V segment lost 3 bases, leaving 11 bases of the junction unmatched. The CDR3 sequence is 18 residues long. Looked up from germline, CDR1 is SGHNT and CDR2 is YENEEA. The CDR3 protein is CASSLASGLVFSYNEQFF. CDR3 nucleotide sequence: TGTGCCAGCAGCTTGGCTAGCGGCCTCGTCTTCTCCTACAATGAGCAGTTCTTC.

The chain employs TRBV18 and TRBJ2-7; no reliable D call. V dropped 3 bases and J dropped 6 bases, with 9 bases sitting between them. The CDR3 is 12 residues long. Germline-derived CDR1 and CDR2 are KGHSH and LQKENI. CDR3 residues: CASSPDSSEQYV. CDR3 in DNA: TGTGCCAGCTCACCCGACTCTAGCGAGCAGTACGTC.

The chain links TRBV12-5 to TRBJ1-2; no definite D call. Trimming shortened V by 1 base and J by 8 bases, and 11 bases separated the two germline ends. The germline gives CDR1 LGHNT, CDR2 FRNRAP. The CDR3 is made up of 13 amino acids. The CDR3 sequence is CASGLDARKGYTF. The CDR3 DNA follows: TGTGCTAGTGGTTTGGACGCGCGGAAGGGCTACACCTTC.

By share, this clone ranks as medium-sized. The chain links TRBV11-3 to TRBJ1-3, with D possibly TRBD1 on 6 matching bases. Germline lookup yields CDR1 SGHNT and CDR2 YENEEA. The ends were cut back, 5 bases at V and 7 bases at J, with 24 bases in the middle. CDR3 length equals 17 residues. CDR3 amino acids: CASSKRSGGSSPNTIYF. DNA for the CDR3: TGTGCCAGCAGCAAAAGATCTGGGGGCAGCTCCCCGAACACCATATATTTT.

The rearrangement uses TRBV19 and TRBJ2-7; TRBD1 is a possible D gene (6 bases). Trimming removed 5 bases from V and 5 bases from J, with 25 bases in between. CDR3 length: 17 amino acids. Germline V gene sequence: CDR1 LNHDA, CDR2 SQIVND (reference sequence). As DNA, the CDR3 is TGTGCCAGTAGTCGAGTGGGGACGAGGACAGTAGGGAACGAGCAGTACTTC. Its protein product is CASSRVGTRTVGNEQYF.

The CDR3 coding sequence is TGTGCCAGCAGTGAACGGGGGGGCGGCAATCAGCCCCAGCATTTT. Protein sequence: CASSERGGGNQPQHF. This chain uses TRBV25-1 with TRBJ1-5; TRBD1 is a possible D gene (6 bases). The V gene lost 2 bases and the J gene lost 2 bases, with 10 bases spanning the gap. The CDR3 contains 15 residues. Germline V gene data show CDR1 as MGHDK and CDR2 as SYGVNS.

The CDR3 coding sequence is TGTGCCAGCAGTTTCGACCGTGAGACCCAGTACTTC. It yields the protein CASSFDRETQYF. The rearrangement joins TRBV6-8 to TRBJ2-5; D unresolved. This CDR3 comprises 12 residues. V gave up 4 bases and J gave up 5 bases, with 8 bases separating them. The germline CDR1 and CDR2 sequences are MNHGY and SAAAGT.

This clone was detected many times. This chain joins TRBV11-3 and TRBJ1-2; 7 nucleotides agree with TRBD1. Germline CDR1 and CDR2: SGHNT and YENEEA. Losses at the gene ends were 4 bases for V and 4 bases for J; bases not matched to a gene: 6. This CDR3 is 14 amino acids long. CDR3 bases: TGTGCCAGCAGCTCCCAGGGGGAGGGCTATGGCTACACCTTC. Translation gives CASSSQGEGYGYTF.

The gene calls are TRBV6-8 and TRBJ1-1; D call uncertain. V was shortened by 5 bases and J by 1 base, with 11 bases between the two germline ends. The CDR3 spans 14 residues. Germline V gene sequence: CDR1 MNHGY, CDR2 SAAAGT. The CDR3 region is CASSLLSENTEAFF. DNA of the CDR3: TGTGCCAGCAGTCTTCTAAGTGAGAACACTGAAGCTTTCTTT.

The chain employs TRBV11-3 and TRBJ2-3, with D uncertain. The CDR3 is 15 residues long. The germline gives CDR1 SGHNT, CDR2 YENEEA. Trimming left V 2 bases short and J 0 bases short, with 9 bases between. The CDR3 protein is CASSLMGFSTDTQYF. The CDR3 DNA follows: TGTGCCAGCAGCTTAATGGGATTCAGCACAGATACGCAGTATTTT. Combining the CDR3 with reference TRBV11-3 and TRBJ2-3 gives the whole variable domain EAGVVQSPRYKIIEKKQPVAFWCNPISGHNTLYWYLQNLGQGPELLIRYENEEAVDDSQLPKDRFSAERLKGVDSTLKIQPAELGDSAVYLCASSLMGFSTDTQYFGPGTRLTVL.